This T cell receptor beta chain comes out of a study of cytotoxic CD8 clonotypes in ibrutinib-treated CLL. Study context: Response sampling took place at median approximately eleven months of treatment, range 6 to 36.

Around 2.2 micrograms of genomic DNA came from cryopreserved PBMCs for TCR beta libraries. Generated by immunoSEQ multiplex PCR, the TCRdb table keeps only in-frame clones and is missing some. The sample has 200,000 to 250,000 clones, more than 65% seen once. This clone was seen many times. The germline V gene has CDR1 SGHRS and CDR2 YFSETQ. This CDR3 comprises 15 residues. Trimming shortened V by 3 bases and J by 3 bases, and 13 bases separated the two germline ends. The chain employs TRBV5-1 and TRBJ2-1, with D uncertain. The clonotype comes from a human donor with chronic lymphocytic leukemia. This specimen was PBMCs, taken after 12 months of ibrutinib treatment. The CDR3 reads CASSSNANRYNEQFF. The CDR3 DNA follows: TGCGCCAGCAGCTCGAACGCCAACCGCTACAATGAGCAGTTCTTC.